This note documents a single T cell receptor beta chain sequence. The antigen remains unidentified. Sequencing was performed with immunoSEQ multiplex PCR; in TCRdb, only in-frame clones are kept and a portion is missing. The sample gives 150,000 or so clones, 75% to 95% of which show up once; 1.5% is in the top ten. The data were taken from a study of T cell responses to AZD1222 COVID-19 vaccine. Study-wide findings and caveats: Sampled repertoires all dated from after the peak T cell response. At 160-218 and 743-854, vaccine-associated CD4 TCRs were dominant, and they spanned spike. Per reports, nearly half of all spike-specific TCRs target regions that are unmutated in variants.

The V and J ends lost 1 base and 0 bases respectively, with 7 bases between them. From germline, CDR1 is LGHDT and CDR2 YNNKEL (reference sequence). This CDR3 spans 15 amino acids. The source was peripheral blood, collected on day 0 of AZD1222 vaccination. This TCR was sampled from an adult in good health. This chain connects TRBV3-1 (or the pseudogene TRBV3-2) to TRBJ2-1; no definite D call. CDR3 DNA: TGTGCCAGCAGCCAAGTGGGCCGCTCCTACAATGAGCAGTTCTTC. Its translation: CASSQVGRSYNEQFF.